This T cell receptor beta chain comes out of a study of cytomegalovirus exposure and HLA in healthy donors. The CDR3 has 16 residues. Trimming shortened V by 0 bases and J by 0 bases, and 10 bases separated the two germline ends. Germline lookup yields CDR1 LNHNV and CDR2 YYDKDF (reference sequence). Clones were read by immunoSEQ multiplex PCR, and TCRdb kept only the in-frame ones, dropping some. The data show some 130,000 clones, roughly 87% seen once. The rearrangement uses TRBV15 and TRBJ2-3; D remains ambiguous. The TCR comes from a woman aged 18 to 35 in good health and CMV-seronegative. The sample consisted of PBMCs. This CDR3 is CATSRELADSTDTQYF. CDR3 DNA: TGTGCCACCAGCAGAGAGTTGGCGGATAGCACAGATACGCAGTATTTT.